The 2 T cell receptor beta chains in this list originate from one sample, sequenced in a study of CD4+ T cells in melanoma. Only in-frame clones appear in the TCRdb table, and some are missing; sequencing was by immunoSEQ multiplex PCR. The profile shows 120,000 to 150,000 clones, about 90% of them singletons. The receptors were sampled from a human donor with melanoma.

The chain uses TRBV4-1 and TRBJ1-2; a weak D match, TRBD1 (6 bases). The CDR3 extends over 16 amino acids. The V and J ends lost 1 base and 2 bases respectively, with 14 bases between them. Looked up from germline, CDR1 is MGHRA and CDR2 is YSYEKL. The CDR3, as DNA: TGCGCCAGCAGCCAAGGGGGCGGGGGGCGCAACTATGGCTACACCTTC. Protein product: CASSQGGGGRNYGYTF.

The V call is TRBV12-5, the J call TRBJ1-1; perhaps TRBD1 as D (5 bases). There are 14 residues in the CDR3. Germline V gene data show CDR1 as LGHNT and CDR2 as FRNRAP. Trimming left V 6 bases short and J 6 bases short, with 17 bases between. CDR3 coding DNA: TGTGCTAGTGGCCAAGGGACTCACGGGTCTGAAGCTTTCTTT. This codes for CASGQGTHGSEAFF. Full variable domain (rest looked up from reference TRBV12-5 and TRBJ1-1): DARVTQTPRHKVTEMGQEVTMRCQPILGHNTVFWYRQTMMQGLELLAYFRNRAPLDDSGMPKDRFSAEMPDATLATLKIQPSEPRDSAVYFCASGQGTHGSEAFFGQGTRLTVV.